This T cell receptor (beta chain) was found in a study of blood T cell repertoires in COVID-19. After removal of 3 bases from V and 5 bases from J, the junction contained 9 bases not matched to a gene. CDR1 is KGHSH, CDR2 LQKENI, per germline. The CDR3 is 15 amino acids. Produced via immunoSEQ multiplex PCR; TCRdb's table is partial and in-frame only. The sample shows 45,000 to 65,000 clones, 80% to 90% of them seen only once. The receptor was isolated from a man aged 55 to 70 with active COVID-19. The sequencing sample was made of peripheral blood. The chain uses TRBV18 and TRBJ2-5; 7 bases match TRBD1. CDR3 sequence: CASSPSPGGPETQYF. For the CDR3, the DNA is TGTGCCAGCTCACCCTCCCCAGGGGGTCCGGAGACCCAGTACTTC.